These 11 T cell receptor beta chains originate from one sample sequenced in a study of HIV-infected patients and healthy controls. In TCRdb, the 5' RACE reads were re-called with MiXCR into one record per CDR3 protein. In the table there are 60,000 to 70,000 distinct CDR3 sequences, over 15% of which are singletons. The material sequenced was CD4+ T cells from blood. The origin of the receptors is a human donor in good health.

This clonotype showed up many times. The chain links TRBV10-2 to TRBJ2-7, with D uncertain. CDR1 is WSHSY, CDR2 SAAADI, per germline. This CDR3 region has 11 residues. V was shortened by 2 bases and J by 5 bases, with 4 bases between the two germline ends. The chain's CDR3 is CASSEGHEQYF. The CDR3 coding sequence is TGCGCCAGCAGTGAGGGACACGAGCAGTACTTC.

This clonotype was observed a few times. The chain couples TRBV27 to TRBJ1-4, with 8 bases fitting TRBD1. Germline-derived CDR1 and CDR2 are MNHEY and SMNVEV (reference sequence). This CDR3 spans 18 amino acids. The ends lost 5 bases at V and 8 bases at J; junction bases unmatched: 19. As DNA, the CDR3 is TGTGCCAGCAGTCGCCCCCCTCTACAGACAGGGGTTGGGGAAAAACTGTTTTTT. It codes for CASSRPPLQTGVGEKLFF.

This chain connects TRBV7-8 to TRBJ2-5, with 12 bases lining up with TRBD1. CDR3 size: 16 residues. Germline assignment: CDR1 SGHVS and CDR2 FQNEAQ. With 5 bases clipped from V and 9 bases from J, the junction kept 13 bases outside the gene matches. DNA of the CDR3: TGTGCCAGCAGCGTAGGGACCGGGACAGGGGGCGCGGCCCAGTACTTC. It yields the protein CASSVGTGTGGAAQYF.

This clonotype was observed a few times. Here the CDR3 reads CASSPSGTAYYEQYF. CDR3 in DNA: TGTGCCAGCAGCCCCTCCGGGACAGCTTACTACGAGCAGTACTTC. This chain joins TRBV7-9 and TRBJ2-7, with 7 nucleotides matching TRBD1. V shed 5 bases and J 3 bases; nucleotides not matched to a gene: 10. The CDR3 covers 15 residues. Germline V lookup: CDR1 SEHNR, CDR2 FQNEAQ (reference sequence).

This clonotype is a singleton in its sample. The chain is built from TRBV20-1 and TRBJ1-1; 7 positions match TRBD1. The CDR3 extends over 11 amino acids. The germline CDR1 and CDR2 sequences are DFQATT and SNEGSKA (reference sequence). The ends lost 5 bases at V and 4 bases at J; junction bases unmatched: 1. The CDR3 reads CSADRVTEAFF. CDR3 DNA: TGCAGTGCTGACAGGGTCACTGAAGCTTTCTTT.

The chain carries TRBV4-2 and TRBJ1-4; D unresolved. Germline CDR1 and CDR2: LGHNA and YNFKEQ. The CDR3 consists of 18 residues. Trimming removed 0 bases at V and 0 bases at J, with 14 bases between. CDR3 in amino acids: CASSQDLRPDATNEKLFF. The DNA of the CDR3 is TGTGCCAGCAGCCAAGATCTTAGGCCAGATGCAACTAATGAAAAACTGTTTTTT.

The chain couples TRBV7-6 to TRBJ1-2; the D gene is possibly TRBD1 (5 bases). Trimming stripped 1 base from V and 2 bases from J, with 11 bases between. Germline V CDR1 and CDR2: SGHVS, FNYEAQ. The CDR3 has 15 amino acids. The CDR3 DNA follows: TGTGCCAGCAGCTTAGGGGGCGGGATGAACTATGGCTACACCTTC. This encodes CASSLGGGMNYGYTF.

This clonotype was seen repeatedly, ten times or more. This chain uses TRBV5-1 with TRBJ1-1; 10 bases map to TRBD1. In germline, CDR1 is SGHRS, CDR2 YFSETQ. Trimming cost V 0 bases and J 7 bases; bases outside gene matches: 0. The CDR3 has 13 amino acids. The CDR3 protein is CASSLGTGGEAFF. The CDR3 DNA is TGCGCCAGCAGCTTGGGGACAGGGGGTGAAGCTTTCTTT.

This clonotype was counted between two and nine times. The gene calls are TRBV4-2 and TRBJ1-1; no firm D call. The CDR3 is 13 amino acids. Germline lookup yields CDR1 LGHNA and CDR2 YNFKEQ. Trimming took off 1 base at V and 7 bases at J, with 10 bases between the two ends. This CDR3 is CASSQVTTHEAFF. CDR3 DNA sequence: TGTGCCAGCAGCCAAGTAACAACCCATGAAGCTTTCTTT.

V usage is TRBV28 and J usage is TRBJ2-6, with 10 bases identical to TRBD1. Germline-derived CDR1 and CDR2 are MDHEN and SYDVKM. CDR3 length equals 16 residues. V dropped 6 bases and J dropped 1; count of bases not matched to a gene: 3. The CDR3 loop reads CASRGTGDSGANVLTF. The CDR3 DNA is TGTGCCAGCAGGGGGACAGGGGATTCTGGGGCCAACGTCCTGACTTTC.

The genes are TRBV7-6 and TRBJ2-3; 7 bases are a match to TRBD2. The CDR3 loop spans 15 amino acids. The trim removed 1 base at V and 3 bases at J, leaving 4 bases unmatched. CDR1 is SGHVS, CDR2 FNYEAQ, per germline. The chain's CDR3 is CASSLGGAGTDTQYF. DNA for the CDR3: TGTGCCAGCAGCTTAGGTGGAGCGGGGACAGATACGCAGTATTTT.